The clone carrying this T cell receptor beta chain was observed a few times. The CDR3 contains 14 residues. The germline V gene encodes CDR1 SGHTA and CDR2 FQGNSA. Trimming removed 0 bases from V and 4 bases from J, with 9 bases in between. This sample was included in a study of blood T cells in healthy people across ages. Combining a sample-barcoded 5' primer with a J-beta primer mix, a second PCR ran for roughly 6 to 11 cycles. TCRdb reprocessed the 5' RACE reads via MiXCR and lists one record per CDR3 protein. The sample carries under 750,000 distinct CDR3 sequences, around 50% recorded once. This chain joins TRBV7-2 and TRBJ1-2, with D perhaps matching TRBD1 (6 bases). Sequenced sample: blood. This TCR was recovered from a man aged 80 or over in good health. The CDR3 DNA is TGTGCCAGCAGCTTAGCGCCAGGGGTCTATGGCTACACCTTC. Translating gives CASSLAPGVYGYTF.